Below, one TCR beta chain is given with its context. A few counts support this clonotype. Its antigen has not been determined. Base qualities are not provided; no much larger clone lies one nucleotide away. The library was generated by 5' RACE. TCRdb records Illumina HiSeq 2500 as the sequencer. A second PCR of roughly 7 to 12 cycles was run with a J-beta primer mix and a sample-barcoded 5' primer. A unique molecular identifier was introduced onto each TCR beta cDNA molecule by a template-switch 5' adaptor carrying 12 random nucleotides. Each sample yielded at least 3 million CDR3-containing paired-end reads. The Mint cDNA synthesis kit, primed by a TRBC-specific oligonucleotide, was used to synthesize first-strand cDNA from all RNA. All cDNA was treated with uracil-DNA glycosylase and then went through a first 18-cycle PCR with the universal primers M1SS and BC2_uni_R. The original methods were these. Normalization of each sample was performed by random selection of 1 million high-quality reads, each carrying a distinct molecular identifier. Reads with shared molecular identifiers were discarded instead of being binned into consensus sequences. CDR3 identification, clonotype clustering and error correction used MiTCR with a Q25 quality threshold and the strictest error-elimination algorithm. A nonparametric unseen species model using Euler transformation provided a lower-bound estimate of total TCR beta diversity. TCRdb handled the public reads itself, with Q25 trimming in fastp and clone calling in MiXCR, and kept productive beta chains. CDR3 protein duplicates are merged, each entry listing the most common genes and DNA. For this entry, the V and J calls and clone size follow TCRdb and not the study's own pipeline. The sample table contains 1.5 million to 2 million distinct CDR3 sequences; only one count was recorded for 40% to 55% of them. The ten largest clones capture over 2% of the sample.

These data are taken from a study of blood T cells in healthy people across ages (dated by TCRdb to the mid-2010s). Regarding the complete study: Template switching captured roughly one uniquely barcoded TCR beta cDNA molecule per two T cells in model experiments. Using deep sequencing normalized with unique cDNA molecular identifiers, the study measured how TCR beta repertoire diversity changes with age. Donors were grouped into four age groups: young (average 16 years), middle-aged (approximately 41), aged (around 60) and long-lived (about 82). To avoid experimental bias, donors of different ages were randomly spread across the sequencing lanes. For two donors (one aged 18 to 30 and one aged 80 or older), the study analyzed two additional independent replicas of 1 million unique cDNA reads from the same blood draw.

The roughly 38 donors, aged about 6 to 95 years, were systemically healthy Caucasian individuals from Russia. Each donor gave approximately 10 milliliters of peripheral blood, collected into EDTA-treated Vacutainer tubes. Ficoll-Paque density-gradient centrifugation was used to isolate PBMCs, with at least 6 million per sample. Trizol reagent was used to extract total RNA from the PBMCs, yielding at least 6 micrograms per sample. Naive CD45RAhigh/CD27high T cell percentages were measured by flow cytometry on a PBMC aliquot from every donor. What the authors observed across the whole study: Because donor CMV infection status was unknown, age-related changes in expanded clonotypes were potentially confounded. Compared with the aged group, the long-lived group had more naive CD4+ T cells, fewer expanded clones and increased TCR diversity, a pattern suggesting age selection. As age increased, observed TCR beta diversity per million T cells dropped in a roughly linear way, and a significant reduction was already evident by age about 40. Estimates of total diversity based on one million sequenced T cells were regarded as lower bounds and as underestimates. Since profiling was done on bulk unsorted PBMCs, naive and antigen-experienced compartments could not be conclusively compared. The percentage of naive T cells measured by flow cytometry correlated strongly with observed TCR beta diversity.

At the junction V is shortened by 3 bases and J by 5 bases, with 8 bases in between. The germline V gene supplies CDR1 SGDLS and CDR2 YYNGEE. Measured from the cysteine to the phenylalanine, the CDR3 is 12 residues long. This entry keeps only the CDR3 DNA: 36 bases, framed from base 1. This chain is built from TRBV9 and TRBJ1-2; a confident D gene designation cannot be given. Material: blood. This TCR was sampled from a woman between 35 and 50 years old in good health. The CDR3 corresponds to CASSATQYGYTF. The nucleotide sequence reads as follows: TGTGCCAGCAGCGCGACCCAATATGGCTACACCTTC.